This entry is about one TCR beta chain. Its target is unknown. The CDR3 has 14 amino acids. Deletions cut 5 bases from V and 7 bases from J, with 14 bases between. Germline V CDR1 and CDR2: SGHTA, FQGNSA. TCRdb reprocessed the 5' RACE reads via MiXCR and lists one record per CDR3 protein. Of around 490,000 distinct CDR3 sequences detected, 15% appear once; the ten largest clones hold roughly 0.42%. The entry originates in a study of identical twins. Study findings and constraints: In cord blood, abundant beta clonotypes had fewer insertions; memory showed no trend. Partly confounded zero-insertion analyses could result from invariant MAIT and iNKT cells.

These data were also filed under a second study, of yellow fever vaccine responses in identical twins.

The TCR sequence derives from a woman between 18 and 29 years old in good health. The specimen sequenced was CD4+ T cells sorted from blood. The chain is built from TRBV7-2 and TRBJ1-4; the D is unclear. CDR3 in DNA: TGTGCCAGCAGCCCCCGCCCGGTTGGTGAAAAACTGTTTTTT. Protein: CASSPRPVGEKLFF. Full variable domain (outside the CDR3, taken from reference TRBV7-2 and TRBJ1-4): GAGVSQSPSNKVTEKGKDVELRCDPISGHTALYWYRQSLGQGLEFLIYFQGNSAPDKSGLPSDRFSAERTGGSVSTLTIQRTQQEDSAVYLCASSPRPVGEKLFFGSGTQLSVL.